This entry features one T cell receptor beta chain sequence. Peripheral blood genomic DNA, not sorted cells or RNA, was the template. CDR3 length: 16 amino acids. CDR1 MNHNS and CDR2 SASEGT come from the germline V gene. V lost 5 bases and J lost 4, with 18 bases in between. This sample is part of a study of T cell repertoires in aging, cancer and after chemotherapy. In the study overall: Donors were grouped into six age bands spanning 30 or younger through 70 or older.

Multiplex touch-down PCR with TRB-A/B primers amplified rearranged V-D-J TRB sequences. One entry per CDR3 protein results from TCRdb running MiXCR on the multiplex PCR reads. The sample lists about 12,000 distinct CDR3 sequences, around 29% occurring once. The V gene is TRBV6-1, the J gene TRBJ1-3; no reliable D call. The source material was blood. The TCR sequence derives from a human donor in good health. The donor label of this sample is uncertain. The CDR3 here is CASSYRVSQSGNTIYF. CDR3 nucleotides: TGTGCCAGCAGTTACCGGGTATCTCAATCGGGAAACACCATATATTTT.